This TCR beta chain comes out of a study of molecular identifiers for immune sequencing clone quantification. Study-wide results and caveats: A single cell's spiked Jurkat TCR RNA was reportedly detectable among about a million naive cells.

CDR3 length: 14 amino acids. The V end was cut by 5 bases, the J end by 9 bases, with 16 bases between. Germline CDR1 reads SGHVS; CDR2 reads FQNEAQ. Previously described methods and listed TCR primers were used for bulk TCR libraries. TCRdb independently ran MiXCR on the PCR reads; one entry per CDR3 protein. The repertoire holds tens of thousands of distinct CDR3 sequences, 15% to 20% seen once, with roughly 1.5% in the top ten. This clonotype has a count of ten or more. No antigen is known for it. The sequencing input was naive CD8+ T cells from blood, with Jurkat cell RNA spiked in. As to subset: FACS-sorted CD8+CD4-CCR7+CD45RA+ naive T cells. This chain links TRBV7-8 with TRBJ2-2; D gene ambiguous. This clonotype was sampled from a human donor in good health. Some libraries in this study had Jurkat cell RNA spiked in. The DNA for the CDR3 is TGTGCCAGCAGCCTAATAGAGGCTGCGAGGGAGCTGTTTTTT. Translation: CASSLIEAARELFF.